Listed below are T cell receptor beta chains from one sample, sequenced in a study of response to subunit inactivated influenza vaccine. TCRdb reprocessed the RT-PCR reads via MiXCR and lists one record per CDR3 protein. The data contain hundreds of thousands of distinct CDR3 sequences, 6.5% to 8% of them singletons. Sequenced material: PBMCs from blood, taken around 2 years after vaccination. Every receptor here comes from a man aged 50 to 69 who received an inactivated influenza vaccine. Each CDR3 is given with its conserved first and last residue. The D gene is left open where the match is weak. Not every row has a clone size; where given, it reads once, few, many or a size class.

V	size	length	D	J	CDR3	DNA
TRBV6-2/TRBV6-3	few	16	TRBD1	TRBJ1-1	CASSRRDRVMNTEAFF	TGTGCCAGCAGTCGGAGGGACAGGGTGATGAACACTGAAGCTTTCTTT
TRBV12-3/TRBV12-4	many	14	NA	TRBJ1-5	CASSTGLNQDAQHF	TGTGCCAGCAGTACGGGACTGAACCAGGATGCCCAGCATTTT
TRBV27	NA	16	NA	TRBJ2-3	CASSPFTSLTTDTQYF	TGTGCCAGCAGTCCCTTCACTAGCCTTACCACAGATACGCAGTATTTT
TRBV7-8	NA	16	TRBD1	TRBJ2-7	CASSSHRDRASYEQYF	TGTGCCAGCAGCTCTCACCGGGACAGGGCCTCCTACGAGCAGTACTTC
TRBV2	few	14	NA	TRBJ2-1	CASMGVTAYNEQFF	TGTGCCAGCATGGGCGTGACAGCCTACAATGAGCAGTTCTTC
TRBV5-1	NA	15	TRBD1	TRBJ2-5	CVSSLVGQGQETQYF	TGCGTCAGCAGCTTGGTCGGACAGGGACAAGAGACCCAGTACTTC
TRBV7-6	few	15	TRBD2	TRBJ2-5	CASSSIAGVRETQYF	TGTGCCAGCAGCTCCATAGCGGGAGTTCGGGAGACCCAGTACTTC
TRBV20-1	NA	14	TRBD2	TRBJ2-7	CSAELGLASYEQYF	TGCAGTGCTGAACTGGGACTAGCGTCTTACGAGCAGTACTTC
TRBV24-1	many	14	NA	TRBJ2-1	CATAGSSSYNEQFF	TGTGCCACGGCCGGGTCCAGCTCCTACAATGAGCAGTTCTTC
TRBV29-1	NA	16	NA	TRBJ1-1	CSVDSRGRLMNTEAFF	TGCAGCGTTGATTCCCGGGGTCGGCTGATGAACACTGAAGCTTTCTTT
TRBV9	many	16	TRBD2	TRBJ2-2	CASSPTGGRATGELFF	TGTGCCAGCAGCCCAACTGGCGGGAGGGCCACCGGGGAGCTGTTTTTT
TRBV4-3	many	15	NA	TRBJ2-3	CASSQYRAGTDTQYF	TGCGCCAGCAGCCAGTATAGGGCCGGCACAGATACGCAGTATTTT
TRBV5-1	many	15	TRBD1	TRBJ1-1	CASRVGRTGRTEAFF	TGCGCCAGCAGGGTTGGGCGGACAGGGCGGACTGAAGCTTTCTTT
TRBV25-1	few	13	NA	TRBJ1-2	CASSGQENYGYTF	TGTGCCAGCAGTGGTCAGGAGAACTATGGCTACACCTTC
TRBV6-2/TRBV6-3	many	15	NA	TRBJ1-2	CASTNSGGGYYGYTF	TGTGCCAGCACCAACTCCGGCGGGGGGTATTATGGCTACACCTTC
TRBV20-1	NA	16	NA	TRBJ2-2	CSARDRAESNTGELFF	TGCAGTGCTAGAGATAGGGCGGAGTCGAACACCGGGGAGCTGTTTTTT
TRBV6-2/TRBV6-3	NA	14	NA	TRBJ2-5	CASRNPGLGETQYF	TGTGCCAGCAGAAACCCAGGACTTGGGGAGACCCAGTACTTC
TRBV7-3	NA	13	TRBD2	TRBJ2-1	CASGRALDNEQFF	TGTGCCAGCGGGAGGGCCCTCGACAATGAGCAGTTCTTC
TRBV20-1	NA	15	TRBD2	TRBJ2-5	CSARDPASGSLWEYF	TGCAGTGCTAGAGATCCGGCTAGCGGGAGCCTTTGGGAGTACTTC
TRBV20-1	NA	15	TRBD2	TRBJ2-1	CSARDWTSGLNEQFF	TGCAGTGCTAGAGATTGGACTAGCGGGCTAAACGAGCAGTTCTTC
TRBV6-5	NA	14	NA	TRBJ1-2	CASSYRAGPYGYTF	TGTGCCAGCAGTTACCGCGCAGGACCTTATGGCTACACCTTC
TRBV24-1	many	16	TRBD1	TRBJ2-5	CATSDTDRGGQETQYF	TGTGCCACCAGTGATACGGACAGGGGGGGCCAAGAGACCCAGTACTTC
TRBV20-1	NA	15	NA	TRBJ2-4	CSAGGRLAAKNIQYF	TGCAGTGCCGGAGGACGGCTAGCTGCCAAAAACATTCAGTACTTC
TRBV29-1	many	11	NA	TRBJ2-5	CSVGISGTQYF	TGCAGCGTTGGGATAAGCGGGACCCAGTACTTC
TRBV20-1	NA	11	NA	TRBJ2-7	CSARALGEQYF	TGCAGTGCTAGAGCTCTAGGGGAGCAGTACTTC
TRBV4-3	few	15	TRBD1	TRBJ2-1	CASSQRGQGVDEQFF	TGCGCCAGCAGCCAAAGGGGACAGGGTGTCGATGAGCAGTTCTTC
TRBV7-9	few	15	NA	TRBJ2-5	CASSSGRGPQETQYF	TGTGCCAGCAGCTCGGGTAGGGGTCCACAAGAGACCCAGTACTTC
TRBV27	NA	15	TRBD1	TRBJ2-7	CASSLFGTGGDEQYF	TGTGCCAGCAGTTTATTCGGGACAGGGGGCGACGAGCAGTACTTC
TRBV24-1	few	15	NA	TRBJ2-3	CATSARRANTDTQYF	TGTGCCACCAGTGCCCGACGCGCAAACACAGATACGCAGTATTTT
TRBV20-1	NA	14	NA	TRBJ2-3	CSARAGDRLDTQYF	TGCAGTGCTAGAGCGGGAGATAGGTTGGATACGCAGTATTTT
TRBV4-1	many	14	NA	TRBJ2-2	CASSQVLNTGELFF	TGCGCCAGCAGCCAAGTCTTGAACACCGGGGAGCTGTTTTTT
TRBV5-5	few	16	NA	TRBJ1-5	CASSLLGIDSNQPQHF	TGTGCCAGCAGCCTCCTTGGGATAGATAGCAATCAGCCCCAGCATTTT
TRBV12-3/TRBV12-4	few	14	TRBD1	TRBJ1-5	CASSRTGFNQPQHF	TGTGCCAGCAGCCGGACAGGGTTCAATCAGCCCCAGCATTTT
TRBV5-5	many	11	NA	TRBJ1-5	CASTLSKPQHF	TGTGCCAGCACTCTATCCAAGCCCCAGCATTTT
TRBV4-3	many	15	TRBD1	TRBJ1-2	CASSQDRQGIAGYTF	TGCGCCAGCAGCCAAGATCGACAGGGCATTGCTGGCTACACCTTC
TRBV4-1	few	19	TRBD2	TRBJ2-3	CASSQSLTSGGLSTDTQYF	TGCGCCAGCAGCCAAAGTTTGACTAGCGGAGGTCTTAGCACAGATACGCAGTATTTT
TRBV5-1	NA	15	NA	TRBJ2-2	CASSPGGTHTGELFF	TGCGCCAGCAGCCCCGGTGGCACCCACACCGGGGAGCTGTTTTTT
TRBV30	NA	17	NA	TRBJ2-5	CAWSVRPGQTVQETQYF	TGTGCCTGGAGTGTTCGCCCCGGACAGACAGTTCAAGAGACCCAGTACTTC
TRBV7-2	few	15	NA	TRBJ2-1	CASSFLLGVADEQFF	TGTGCCAGCAGCTTCCTACTAGGGGTTGCCGATGAGCAGTTCTTC
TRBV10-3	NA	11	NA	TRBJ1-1	CASREEAEAFF	TGTGCCAGCCGTGAGGAGGCTGAAGCTTTCTTT
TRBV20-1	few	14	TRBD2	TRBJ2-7	CSARFAGEAYEQYF	TGCAGTGCTAGATTTGCGGGGGAAGCCTACGAGCAGTACTTC
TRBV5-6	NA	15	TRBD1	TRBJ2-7	CASSRRDRGFYEQYF	TGTGCCAGCAGCCGGCGGGACAGGGGTTTCTACGAGCAGTACTTC
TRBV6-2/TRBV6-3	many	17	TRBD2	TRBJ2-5	CASSYPVGAGSQETQYF	TGTGCCAGCAGTTACCCAGTTGGAGCGGGGTCCCAAGAGACCCAGTACTTC
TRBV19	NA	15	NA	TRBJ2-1	CASQSKGPSYNEQFF	TGTGCCAGCCAAAGCAAAGGACCGTCCTACAATGAGCAGTTCTTC
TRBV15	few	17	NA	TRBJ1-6	CATSRDSGRVIASPLHF	TGTGCCACCAGCAGAGATTCCGGCAGGGTCATAGCCTCACCCCTCCACTTT
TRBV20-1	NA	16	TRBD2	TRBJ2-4	CSAPGTSGGAKNIQYF	TGCAGTGCCCCTGGGACTAGCGGGGGGGCCAAAAACATTCAGTACTTC
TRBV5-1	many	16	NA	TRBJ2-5	CASSLVQGTGQETQYF	TGCGCCAGCAGCTTGGTTCAGGGAACGGGCCAAGAGACCCAGTACTTC
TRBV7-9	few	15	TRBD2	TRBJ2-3	CASSLREDRTDTQYF	TGTGCCAGCAGCTTGCGGGAGGACAGAACAGATACGCAGTATTTT
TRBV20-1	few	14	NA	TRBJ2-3	CSARRRGYTDTQYF	TGCAGTGCTAGACGGCGGGGTTACACAGATACGCAGTATTTT
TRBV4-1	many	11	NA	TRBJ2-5	CASSQAGTQYF	TGCGCCAGCAGCCAGGCAGGGACCCAGTACTTC
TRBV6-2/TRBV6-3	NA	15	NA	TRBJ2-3	CASSLPDPGSDTQYF	TGTGCCAGCAGTTTACCAGACCCGGGGTCAGATACGCAGTATTTT
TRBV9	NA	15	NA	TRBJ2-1	CASSPYERPYNEQFF	TGTGCCAGCAGCCCTTATGAGCGGCCCTACAATGAGCAGTTCTTC
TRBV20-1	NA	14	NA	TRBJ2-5	CSARSWRLQETQYF	TGCAGTGCTAGAAGTTGGCGGTTACAAGAGACCCAGTACTTC
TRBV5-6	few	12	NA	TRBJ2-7	CASSKPTYEQYF	TGTGCCAGCAGCAAGCCGACCTACGAGCAGTACTTC
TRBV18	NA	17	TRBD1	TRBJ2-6	CASSPPQGATGANVLTF	TGTGCCAGCTCACCACCGCAGGGGGCCACTGGGGCCAACGTCCTGACTTTC
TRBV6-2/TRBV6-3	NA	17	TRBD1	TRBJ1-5	CASSYDRGRGFDQPQHF	TGTGCCAGCAGTTACGACAGGGGGCGCGGGTTTGATCAGCCCCAGCATTTT